The clone carrying this T cell receptor (beta chain) was seen repeatedly, ten times or more. As yet, its antigen is unknown. This specimen belongs to a study of cytomegalovirus exposure and HLA in healthy donors. Study-wide points: Subsequent analysis showed first-cohort TCR clusters tending to co-occur in around 130 validation repertoires.

This table comes from immunoSEQ multiplex PCR, and its TCRdb copy is limited to in-frame clones, with some not included. Altogether about 190,000 clones are present, around 84% being singletons, with the ten largest covering under 7.5%. V lost 4 bases and J lost 6; bases outside the gene matches: 5. Germline V gene data show CDR1 as MNHEY and CDR2 as SVGAGI. The CDR3 is made up of 15 amino acids. The source of this sequence is a man younger than 35 in good health and CMV-seropositive. The chain employs TRBV6-5 and TRBJ2-2; TRBD2 matches at 10 bases. The sample comprised PBMCs. Here the CDR3 reads CASSSRLAGAGELFF. DNA of the CDR3: TGTGCCAGCAGTTCGAGGCTAGCGGGAGCCGGGGAGCTGTTTTTT.